This T cell receptor (beta chain) comes out of a study of post-analysis software for immune sequencing data. Turning to the study itself: Relapsing-remitting, secondary progressive and progressive-relapsing forms made up the multiple sclerosis disease courses.

This clonotype was seen only a few times. The target antigen is unknown. The CDR3 loop spans 11 amino acids. Germline CDR1 MNHEY, CDR2 SVGAGI. Deletions cut 10 bases from V and 6 bases from J, with 12 bases between. The TCR beta cDNA libraries carried unique molecular identifiers. Yield was around 500,000 cDNA molecules from approximately 0.91 to 9.4 million T cells. TCRdb re-analysed the PCR reads in MiXCR, keeping a single row per CDR3 protein. In the table there are hundreds of thousands of distinct CDR3 sequences, 44% of which are singletons. Study-level findings and limits: Same-batch samples co-clustered strongly by F measure. The five TRBV segments detected at higher frequency in patients than in controls included TRBV5-6, TRBV5-1 and TRBV20-1.

The TCR originated in a girl under 18 with multiple sclerosis. The chain combines TRBV6-5 with TRBJ1-2, with D tentatively TRBD1 (6 bases). The sample consisted of blood. The CDR3, as DNA: TGTGCCACCCATAAGGGGGATGGCTACACCTTC. Its translation: CATHKGDGYTF.